The 27 T cell receptor beta chains in this list originate from one sample, sequenced in a study of blood T cell repertoires in COVID-19. Using immunoSEQ multiplex PCR, the repertoire was profiled, and TCRdb retains in-frame clones only, with some absent. The sample includes around 32,000 clones, about 92% of them seen just once. Material: peripheral blood. These receptors all come from a male donor with active COVID-19.

The chain employs TRBV30 and TRBJ2-2; tentatively, D is TRBD1 (6 bases). The CDR3 length is 14 residues. Looked up from germline, CDR1 is GTSNPN and CDR2 is SVGIG (reference sequence). The germline V and J ends were trimmed by 3 bases and 5 bases, with 13 bases remaining between them. The CDR3 is CAWRATGWTGELFF. CDR3 nucleotide sequence: TGTGCCTGGAGGGCGACAGGCTGGACCGGGGAGCTGTTTTTT.

The rearrangement uses TRBV7-2 and TRBJ2-7; 9 nucleotides align to TRBD2. The CDR3 spans 13 residues. Germline CDR1 is SGHTA and CDR2 is FQGNSA. Trimming cost V 6 bases and J 6 bases; bases outside gene matches: 6. The CDR3 nucleotides read TGTGCCAGCAGTTTTAGCGGGAGTCTCGAGCAGTACTTC. Translated: CASSFSGSLEQYF.

The V call is TRBV30, the J call TRBJ1-4; D ambiguous. This CDR3 is 16 amino acids long. The V gene's germline CDR1 is GTSNPN and CDR2 SVGIG (reference sequence). V gave up 2 bases and J gave up 1 base, with 14 bases separating them. CDR3 sequence reads: CAWSSLMRGTNEKLFF. The CDR3 coding sequence is TGTGCCTGGAGTTCGCTAATGCGGGGAACTAATGAAAAACTGTTTTTT.

The V and J genes are TRBV9 and TRBJ2-6; a weak D match, TRBD1 (5 bases). Trimming pared 0 bases from V and 4 bases from J, leaving 14 bases between. The CDR3 runs to 17 residues. Germline V gives CDR1 SGDLS, CDR2 YYNGEE. CDR3 in DNA: TGTGCCAGCAGCGTAGGTCCAGGGCGATCCGGGGCCAACGTCCTGACTTTC. Protein: CASSVGPGRSGANVLTF.

The chain is built from TRBV7-9 and TRBJ1-1, with unresolved D. The V gene's germline CDR1 is SEHNR and CDR2 FQNEAQ (reference sequence). The CDR3 extends over 13 amino acids. Trimming left V 3 bases short and J 4 bases short, with 9 bases between. This CDR3 is CASSLTGGTEAFF. The CDR3 DNA sequence: TGTGCCAGCAGCTTGACGGGTGGCACTGAAGCTTTCTTT.

J is TRBJ2-7 and V is TRBV6-6; TRBD2 might be the D (5 bases). The CDR3 is made up of 15 amino acids. The V gene's germline CDR1 is MNHNY and CDR2 SVGAGI (reference sequence). V lost 6 bases and J lost 2, with 17 bases in between. Here the CDR3 DNA reads TGTGCCAGCAGCCCCCAAGCGCCCGGGACCTACGAGCAGTACTTC. It translates to CASSPQAPGTYEQYF.

The V gene is TRBV4-3, the J gene TRBJ1-2, with 12 bases identical to TRBD1. V lost 0 bases to trimming and J lost 6 bases; unmatched junction nucleotides: 5. CDR3 size: 16 residues. CDR1 and CDR2 (germline): LGHNA, YSLEER. The CDR3: CASSQEGTGGYNGYTF. Written as DNA, the CDR3 is TGCGCCAGCAGCCAAGAGGGGACAGGGGGCTATAATGGCTACACCTTC.

J is TRBJ1-2 and V is TRBV28; 7 bases fit TRBD1. Per germline, CDR1 MDHEN and CDR2 SYDVKM. V gave up 10 bases and J gave up 6 bases; unmatched junction bases: 5. This CDR3 spans 11 amino acids. The CDR3 DNA sequence: TGTGCCACCGCGACAGGGAATGGCTACACCTTC. The encoded protein is CATATGNGYTF.

The chain employs TRBV4-3 and TRBJ1-1; 12 positions match TRBD1. This CDR3 is 16 amino acids long. Looked up from germline, CDR1 is LGHNA and CDR2 is YSLEER. The V segment lost 2 bases and the J segment 5 bases; nucleotides outside the gene matches: 6. The CDR3 loop is CASSQPGTGGFTEAFF. In nucleotides, the CDR3 is TGCGCCAGCAGCCAACCCGGGACAGGGGGCTTTACTGAAGCTTTCTTT.

The rearrangement joins TRBV15 to TRBJ1-2, with TRBD1 identical over 7 bases. The CDR3 contains 15 residues. Germline V lookup: CDR1 LNHNV, CDR2 YYDKDF (reference sequence). V lost 0 bases and J lost 5; bases outside the gene matches: 6. CDR3 amino acids: CATSREQGLGYGYTF. The CDR3, as DNA: TGTGCCACCAGCAGAGAACAGGGGCTAGGGTATGGCTACACCTTC.

The CDR3 nucleotides read TGCGCCAGCAGCCCGACAGGGGCGGATTCACCCCTCCACTTT. Residues: CASSPTGADSPLHF. The chain carries TRBV5-1 and TRBJ1-6; 8 nucleotides line up with TRBD1. The germline gives CDR1 SGHRS, CDR2 YFSETQ. With V trimmed by 4 bases and J by 8 bases, 5 bases remained unmatched. CDR3 length equals 14 residues.

The chain carries TRBV4-1 and TRBJ1-6; D uncertain. The CDR3 is 13 residues long. Germline V gene lookup returns CDR1 MGHRA and CDR2 YSYEKL. V was shortened by 0 bases and J by 19 bases, with 16 bases between the two germline ends. The CDR3 protein is CASSQDGLRFTHF. CDR3 DNA sequence: TGCGCCAGCAGCCAAGATGGCTTGAGGTTTACGCACTTT.

This chain joins TRBV6-4 and TRBJ2-3; D ambiguous. The germline CDR1 and CDR2 sequences are MRHNA and SNTAGT. There are 14 residues in the CDR3. V shed 7 bases and J shed 2 bases, with 13 bases lying between them. CDR3 nucleotide sequence: TGTGCCAGCAAGCTCACCATAGACACAGATACGCAGTATTTT. As protein: CASKLTIDTDTQYF.

This chain joins TRBV6-5 and TRBJ2-7; D call uncertain. This CDR3 is built from 13 residues. Germline lookup yields CDR1 MNHEY and CDR2 SVGAGI. V lost 1 base and J lost 2, with 6 bases in between. CDR3 residues: CASSYYGAYEQYF. For the CDR3, the DNA is TGTGCCAGCAGTTACTACGGTGCCTACGAGCAGTACTTC.

This clone has a single count. The CDR3 region has the DNA TGTGCCAGCAGCCAATCGCCGGGACAGGGCCTTTACAATGAGCAGTTCTTC. Translating it yields CASSQSPGQGLYNEQFF. This sequence joins TRBV4-2 and TRBJ2-1; TRBD1 matches at 9 bases. The V segment lost 2 bases and the J segment 4 bases; nucleotides outside the gene matches: 9. The germline gives CDR1 LGHNA, CDR2 YNFKEQ. CDR3 length: 17 residues.

This clone occurred a few times. This chain connects TRBV7-9 to TRBJ1-1; D is undetermined. This CDR3 spans 15 amino acids. V lost 5 bases to trimming and J lost 4 bases, with 17 bases between them. CDR1 is SEHNR and CDR2 is FQNEAQ in the germline V gene (reference sequence). The CDR3 nucleotides read TGTGCCAGCAGCCCTAGCCTCGGGGTTAGCACTGAAGCTTTCTTT. It codes for CASSPSLGVSTEAFF.

The J gene is TRBJ1-2, the V gene TRBV4-2; 7 bases line up with TRBD1. The CDR3 extends over 14 amino acids. Germline values: CDR1 LGHNA, CDR2 YNFKEQ. V shed 4 bases, J shed 2 bases, and the junction held 4 bases outside the gene matches. The CDR3 spells CASSPGQTNYGYTF. The DNA of the CDR3 is TGTGCCAGCAGCCCGGGACAGACAAACTATGGCTACACCTTC.

CDR3: CASSYHRPSGSSYEQYF. The DNA of the CDR3 is TGTGCCAGCAGTTACCATCGGCCTAGCGGGAGCTCCTACGAGCAGTACTTC. The chain combines TRBV6-2 or TRBV6-3 with TRBJ2-7, with 10 bases identical to TRBD2. V was clipped by 2 bases and J by 0 bases; unmatched bases: 7. CDR1 and CDR2 (germline): MNHEY, SVGEGT. This CDR3 has 17 amino acids.

The rearrangement joins TRBV5-8 to TRBJ1-1, with TRBD1 matching 8 bases. The CDR3 totals 15 residues. With V trimmed by 5 bases and J by 1 base, 7 bases remained unmatched. In germline, CDR1 is SGHTS, CDR2 YDEGEE. The CDR3 DNA sequence: TGTGCCAGCAGGCGTGGACAGGGTTGGAACACTGAAGCTTTCTTT. Translated: CASRRGQGWNTEAFF. The entire variable domain, with the rest obtained from reference TRBV5-8 and TRBJ1-1, is as follows: EAGVTQSPTHLIKTRGQQATLRCSPISGHTSVYWYQQALGLGLQFLLWYDEGEERNRGNFPPRFSGRQFPNYSSELNVNALELEDSALYLCASRRGQGWNTEAFFGQGTRLTVV.

The J gene is TRBJ1-1, the V gene TRBV7-2; D is unclear. The V gene lost 4 bases and the J gene lost 3 bases, with 9 bases spanning the gap. Germline V gives CDR1 SGHTA, CDR2 FQGNSA. The CDR3 covers 13 residues. The CDR3 DNA sequence: TGTGCCAGCAGCTCCCGTCCTCACACTGAAGCTTTCTTT. Translation gives CASSSRPHTEAFF.

The chain couples TRBV5-1 to TRBJ2-2, with TRBD1 identical over 9 bases. The J segment lost 2 bases and the V segment lost 4 bases, leaving 3 bases of the junction unmatched. The germline V gene encodes CDR1 SGHRS and CDR2 YFSETQ. This CDR3 has 15 amino acids. CDR3 bases: TGCGCCAGCAGCGAGGGACAGGGAAACACCGGGGAGCTGTTTTTT. Translated, it gives CASSEGQGNTGELFF.

There are a few counts of this clone. V and J are TRBV19 and TRBJ1-2; no reliable D call. V was shortened by 7 bases and J by 0 bases, with 9 bases between the two germline ends. The CDR3 runs 13 residues. From germline, CDR1 is LNHDA and CDR2 SQIVND (reference sequence). This chain's CDR3 is CASMPTSNYGYTF. The CDR3 DNA reads as TGTGCCAGTATGCCCACTTCTAACTATGGCTACACCTTC.

The V and J genes are TRBV11-2 and TRBJ1-2; no definite D call. Per germline, CDR1 SGHAT and CDR2 FQNNGV. V lost 5 bases and J lost 5, with 12 bases in between. The CDR3 consists of 13 residues. CDR3 sequence reads: CASSPGVAYGYTF. CDR3 DNA sequence: TGTGCCAGCAGCCCCGGGGTGGCATATGGCTACACCTTC.

The chain uses TRBV19 and TRBJ1-6, with 10 positions matching TRBD1. V lost 8 bases to trimming and J lost 10 bases; unmatched junction nucleotides: 11. Germline V lookup: CDR1 LNHDA, CDR2 SQIVND (reference sequence). CDR3 length: 15 amino acids. Here the CDR3 DNA reads TGTGCCAGTCAGACCGGGACAGGGGTTGGGTCACCCCTCCACTTT. Translating it yields CASQTGTGVGSPLHF.

The chain carries TRBV6-2 or TRBV6-3 and TRBJ2-3; tentatively, D is TRBD1 (6 bases). Trimming stripped 2 bases from V and 0 bases from J, with 18 bases between. The germline V gene encodes CDR1 MNHEY and CDR2 SVGEGT. The CDR3 consists of 18 residues. In nucleotides, the CDR3 is TGTGCCAGCAGTTACGGCCCGGGACAAGTATATAGCACAGATACGCAGTATTTT. This sequence encodes CASSYGPGQVYSTDTQYF.

The CDR3 DNA reads as TGTGCCAGCAAGGGGGCCGTCCAAGAGACCCAGTACTTC. As protein: CASKGAVQETQYF. The rearrangement joins TRBV7-2 to TRBJ2-5; 7 bases are shared with TRBD1. CDR3 length: 13 residues. V trimming: 7 bases; J trimming: 1 base; junction bases outside the gene matches: 3. Germline loops: CDR1 SGHTA, CDR2 FQGNSA.

The V gene is TRBV19, the J gene TRBJ2-2; 7 bases agree with TRBD1. The CDR3 totals 16 residues. Germline trimming cut 6 bases from V and 1 base from J; bases unmatched to any gene: 8. Germline V CDR1 and CDR2: LNHDA, SQIVND (reference sequence). This CDR3 reads CASRGQANLNTGELFF. As DNA, the CDR3 is TGTGCCAGTAGAGGACAGGCTAACTTGAACACCGGGGAGCTGTTTTTT.